The 27 T cell receptor beta chains given below trace back to one sample, sequenced in a study of cytomegalovirus exposure and HLA in healthy donors. The PCR was carried out with 60 Vbeta primers and 13 Jbeta primers. Sequenced by immunoSEQ multiplex PCR; TCRdb stores in-frame clones only, minus some. The sample carries over 65,000 clones, approximately 79% recorded once. Sequencing used PBMCs. Source of these receptors: a human donor in good health.

The rearrangement joins TRBV30 to TRBJ2-7, with D hard to call. The CDR3 length is 15 residues. V was pared by 0 bases and J by 0 bases, with 12 bases between. Germline assignment: CDR1 GTSNPN and CDR2 SVGIG (reference sequence). CDR3 nucleotide sequence: TGTGCCTGGAGTGTTTGGGCAGCAGGCTCCTACGAGCAGTACTTC. It codes for CAWSVWAAGSYEQYF. The variable domain in full, completed from reference TRBV30 and TRBJ2-7, reads SQTIHQWPATLVQPVGSPLSLECTVEGTSNPNLYWYRQAAGRGLQLLFYSVGIGQISSEVPQNLSASRPQDRQFILSSKKLLLSDSGFYLCAWSVWAAGSYEQYFGPGTRLTVT.

The table lists this clone with a few counts. This sequence joins TRBV4-1 and TRBJ1-1; possible D gene TRBD1, 6 bases. The ends were cut back, 0 bases at V and 10 bases at J, with 15 bases in the middle. CDR3 length equals 14 residues. The germline V gene encodes CDR1 MGHRA and CDR2 YSYEKL. The CDR3: CASSQDQGRAVAFF. DNA for the CDR3: TGCGCCAGCAGCCAAGATCAGGGGCGGGCGGTAGCTTTCTTT.

The chain is built from TRBV6-5 and TRBJ2-3; TRBD2 aligns across 10 bases. CDR3 size: 16 residues. J lost 2 bases, V lost 2 bases, and 4 bases had no gene match. Germline V gene sequence: CDR1 MNHEY, CDR2 SVGAGI. The CDR3 loop is CASSYLSGGDTDTQYF. The CDR3 bases are TGTGCCAGCAGTTACCTCAGCGGGGGGGACACAGATACGCAGTATTTT.

V and J are TRBV4-1 and TRBJ2-5; perhaps TRBD1 as D (6 bases). The J call may be incorrect, as the DNA end agrees better with TRBJ2-7. Per the germline V gene, CDR1 is MGHRA and CDR2 is YSYEKL. The CDR3 has 15 residues. CDR3 in DNA: TGCGCCAGCAGCCAAGATTCGGGACACGTCTACGAGCAGTACTTC. This gives the protein CASSQDSGHVYEQYF.

This clone has a single count. V gene TRBV6-5 combines with J gene TRBJ1-2, with D perhaps matching TRBD1 (6 bases). V was shortened by 6 bases and J by 4 bases, with 18 bases between the two germline ends. CDR1 is MNHEY and CDR2 is SVGAGI in the germline V gene. The CDR3 runs to 15 residues. The CDR3 DNA reads TGTGCCAGCAGGCCCGCCAGGGGTCGCAGCTATGGCTACACCTTC. This codes for CASRPARGRSYGYTF.

This clone was counted only a few times. The chain is built from TRBV4-1 and TRBJ1-1, with a possible D match to TRBD1 (5 bases). The germline gives CDR1 MGHRA, CDR2 YSYEKL. The CDR3 length is 14 residues. V lost 4 bases to trimming and J lost 3 bases, with 12 bases between them. The CDR3 DNA reads TGCGCCAGCAGCCCCGGGCAGGGTTACACTGAAGCTTTCTTT. It codes for CASSPGQGYTEAFF.

This clone has ten or more counts. The rearrangement joins TRBV11-2 to TRBJ1-1; tentatively, D is TRBD1 (5 bases). The V gene's germline CDR1 is SGHAT and CDR2 FQNNGV. The germline V and J ends were trimmed by 1 base and 8 bases, with 14 bases remaining between them. The CDR3 runs to 14 residues. The CDR3 DNA sequence: TGTGCCAGCAGCTTAGGGTCGGGGGATTTCGAAGCTTTCTTT. Protein product: CASSLGSGDFEAFF.

Only one count was recorded for this clone. V is TRBV6-1 and J is TRBJ2-5, with TRBD1 identical over 7 bases. The end of the DNA is better explained by TRBJ2-7, so the J call may be wrong. The germline CDR1 and CDR2 sequences are MNHNS and SASEGT. CDR3 length: 16 amino acids. The CDR3 DNA follows: TGTGCCAGCAGTGACAACTATGGGACAGTCGTTGACGAGCAGTACTTC. Translated: CASSDNYGTVVDEQYF.

The rearrangement links TRBV7-2 to TRBJ1-5, with D possibly being TRBD1 (5 bases). V was trimmed by 5 bases and J by 5 bases, leaving 13 bases between them. The CDR3 is 14 amino acids. Germline CDR1 SGHTA, CDR2 FQGNSA. The CDR3 DNA sequence: TGTGCCAGCAGCGACCAGGGAAGGCATCAGCCCCAGCATTTT. This codes for CASSDQGRHQPQHF.

The genes are TRBV6-1 and TRBJ2-7; TRBD1 might be the D (6 bases). Trimming removed 6 bases from V and 0 bases from J, with 12 bases in between. The germline V gene has CDR1 MNHNS and CDR2 SASEGT. The CDR3 sequence is 14 residues long. The CDR3 bases are TGTGCCAGCAGCGCATACAGGGACTCCTACGAGCAGTACTTC. Translated, it gives CASSAYRDSYEQYF.

This chain joins TRBV1 and TRBJ2-7; TRBD2 reflects the table's D call only, with no check against the DNA. TRBV1 is reported as a pseudogene. This CDR3 has 15 residues. The CDR3 protein is CTSSQGTSLGCEQYF. Here the CDR3 DNA reads TGCACCAGCAGCCAGGGGACTAGCCTCGGTTGTGAGCAGTACTTC.

CDR3 sequence reads: CASSRPTSGDSGETQYF. Here the CDR3 DNA reads TGCGCCAGCAGCCGACCTACTAGCGGGGATTCCGGAGAGACCCAGTACTTC. The V call is TRBV5-1, the J call TRBJ2-5, with TRBD2 matching over 10 bases. CDR1 is SGHRS and CDR2 is YFSETQ in the germline V gene. CDR3 size: 17 residues. V shed 4 bases and J 4 bases; nucleotides not matched to a gene: 13.

The rearrangement links TRBV25-1 to TRBJ2-7; TRBD2 agrees at 9 bases. Germline trimming cut 2 bases from V and 3 bases from J; bases unmatched to any gene: 11. The germline CDR1 and CDR2 sequences are MGHDK and SYGVNS. This CDR3 comprises 17 residues. CDR3 DNA: TGTGCCAGCAGTGAACTCCCCAAGGCTAGCGGGGACTACGAGCAGTACTTC. Amino acid sequence: CASSELPKASGDYEQYF.

This chain joins TRBV6-5 and TRBJ1-1, with 7 bases identical to TRBD1. V shed 7 bases and J 6 bases; nucleotides not matched to a gene: 11. The CDR3 consists of 14 residues. The germline V gene encodes CDR1 MNHEY and CDR2 SVGAGI. The CDR3 sequence is CASIKTGLTAEAFF. The CDR3 nucleotides read TGTGCCAGCATTAAGACAGGGTTGACGGCTGAAGCTTTCTTT.

This chain connects TRBV6-5 to TRBJ1-1, with TRBD1 as a possible D gene (6 bases). Trimming pared 2 bases from V and 9 bases from J, leaving 22 bases between. There are 16 residues in the CDR3. Germline CDR1 and CDR2: MNHEY and SVGAGI. The CDR3, as DNA: TGTGCCAGCAGTTACGACGGACGACAGGAGGTCAGGAAAGCTTTCTTT. This codes for CASSYDGRQEVRKAFF.

The V call is TRBV13, the J call TRBJ2-7; 9 bases agree with TRBD1. The trim removed 5 bases at V and 4 bases at J, leaving 9 bases unmatched. CDR3 length equals 15 residues. Looked up from germline, CDR1 is PRHDT and CDR2 is FYEKMQ (reference sequence). CDR3 sequence (DNA): TGTGCCAGCAGCCCAGGGACAGGGATGTCTTACGAGCAGTACTTC. Amino acids: CASSPGTGMSYEQYF.

This clone has just a few counts. The V gene is TRBV6-5, the J gene TRBJ1-6; maybe TRBD1 (6 bases). The CDR3 consists of 16 residues. V gave up 2 bases and J gave up 3 bases, with 11 bases separating them. The germline V gene has CDR1 MNHEY and CDR2 SVGAGI. The CDR3 nucleotides are TGTGCCAGCAGTTACGGAACAGGGAACTATAATTCACCCCTCCACTTT. Its translation: CASSYGTGNYNSPLHF.

This clone was counted a few times. V is TRBV2 and J is TRBJ2-7; the D gene is possibly TRBD1 (6 bases). This CDR3 region has 12 residues. The V gene lost 5 bases and the J gene lost 5 bases, with 10 bases spanning the gap. Germline V gene sequence: CDR1 SNHLY, CDR2 FYNNEI. The CDR3 DNA reads TGTGCCAGCAGTTTAGACAGGAACGAGCAGTACTTC. The encoded protein is CASSLDRNEQYF.

The chain links TRBV7-9 to TRBJ2-1, with 10 positions matching TRBD2. The junction had 10 bases not matched to a gene; V was cut back by 5 bases and J by 0 bases. From germline, CDR1 is SEHNR and CDR2 FQNEAQ (reference sequence). There are 18 residues in the CDR3. CDR3 region: CASSLLAGGPSSYNEQFF. The CDR3 bases are TGTGCCAGCAGCCTTTTAGCGGGGGGCCCCAGCTCCTACAATGAGCAGTTCTTC.

The genes are TRBV5-1 and TRBJ2-4, with 8 bases aligning to TRBD1. Germline assignment: CDR1 SGHRS and CDR2 YFSETQ. This CDR3 spans 13 amino acids. The junction had 5 bases not matched to a gene; V was cut back by 3 bases and J by 9 bases. The CDR3 reads CASSSDRAGIQYF. The CDR3 DNA follows: TGCGCCAGCAGCTCGGACAGGGCGGGCATTCAGTACTTC.

The chain combines TRBV9 with TRBJ2-6; TRBD1 is a possible D gene (7 bases). This CDR3 spans 18 amino acids. V gave up 0 bases and J gave up 0 bases, with 13 bases separating them. CDR1 SGDLS and CDR2 YYNGEE come from the germline V gene. CDR3 nucleotide sequence: TGTGCCAGCAGCGTAGACGCGGGACAGTACTCTGGGGCCAACGTCCTGACTTTC. It encodes CASSVDAGQYSGANVLTF.

Of note for this clone: Other DNA variants within this sample encode the same CDR3. The chain has TRBV5-1 and TRBJ1-1; 7 bases align to TRBD1. The CDR3 is 14 amino acids. Germline V gives CDR1 SGHRS, CDR2 YFSETQ. V lost 0 bases, J lost 2 bases, and 1 base stayed unmatched. The CDR3 here is CASSLDRGNTEAFF. CDR3 DNA: TGCGCCAGCAGCTTGGACAGGGGAAACACTGAAGCTTTCTTT.

This clone was seen a single time. CDR3 region: CASSRLTGELFF. The CDR3 DNA follows: TGTGCCAGCAGTCGACTCACCGGGGAGCTGTTTTTT. The V gene is TRBV6-1, the J gene TRBJ2-2; D is unresolved. The CDR3 extends over 12 amino acids. Trimming took off 5 bases at V and 4 bases at J, with 5 bases between the two ends. The V gene's germline CDR1 is MNHNS and CDR2 SASEGT.

This chain connects TRBV10-3 to TRBJ2-7, with TRBD1 as a possible D gene (6 bases). The CDR3 has 14 amino acids. Trimming cost V 5 bases and J 2 bases, with 13 bases left between them. The germline V gene has CDR1 ENHRY and CDR2 SYGVKD. The CDR3 region is CAISRQGGTYEQYF. The DNA for the CDR3 is TGTGCCATCAGTCGGCAAGGGGGAACCTACGAGCAGTACTTC.

The V gene is TRBV7-9, the J gene TRBJ2-1, with 7 bases lining up with TRBD1. The CDR3 runs to 15 residues. Unmatched junction bases numbered 4, after V lost 5 bases and J lost 0 bases. Looked up from germline, CDR1 is SEHNR and CDR2 is FQNEAQ (reference sequence). DNA for the CDR3: TGTGCCAGCAGCGCAAACAGGGGCTCCTACAATGAGCAGTTCTTC. Amino acids: CASSANRGSYNEQFF.

The chain recombines TRBV19 with TRBJ2-1, with 8 bases aligning to TRBD2. CDR1 LNHDA and CDR2 SQIVND come from the germline V gene (reference sequence). CDR3 length equals 14 residues. The V segment lost 7 bases and the J segment 9 bases; nucleotides outside the gene matches: 11. The DNA of the CDR3 is TGTGCCAGTATCCCCCCGGGGGGGGCGGGTGAGCAGTTCTTC. Residues: CASIPPGGAGEQFF.

This clone was observed a few times. The same CDR3 arises from other DNA sequences in this sample as well. V gene TRBV5-6 combines with J gene TRBJ1-5; D is perhaps TRBD1 (6 bases). Trimming pared 0 bases from V and 2 bases from J, leaving 12 bases between. The germline V gene encodes CDR1 SGHDT and CDR2 YYEEEE. The CDR3 is 16 amino acids. CDR3 in DNA: TGTGCCAGCAGCTTGGGAGGGGGGGGCGGCAATCAGCCCCAGCATTTT. Amino acids: CASSLGGGGGNQPQHF. The entire variable domain, with the rest obtained from reference TRBV5-6 and TRBJ1-5, is as follows: DAGVTQSPTHLIKTRGQQVTLRCSPKSGHDTVSWYQQALGQGPQFIFQYYEEEERQRGNFPDRFSGHQFPNYSSELNVNALLLGDSALYLCASSLGGGGGNQPQHFGDGTRLSIL.